This T cell receptor (beta chain) was observed in a study of CD8+ T cells in alopecia areata. As for this clone: Its target is not known.

Study results and limitations: Resident alphabeta T cells of normal skin are also sequenced in scalp samples.

J lost 5 bases, V lost 1 base, and 3 bases had no gene match. This CDR3 region has 14 residues. CDR1 MGHRA and CDR2 YSYEKL come from the germline V gene. RNA, once extracted, was reverse transcribed into cDNA for use as the sequencing template. Assay used: immunoSEQ multiplex PCR; TCRdb lists only in-frame clones, some missing. The sample shows tens of thousands of clones, approximately 58% of them seen only once. Here the sequenced sample was CD8+ T cells sorted from blood, taken at week 0. The chain combines TRBV4-1 with TRBJ2-7; 9 bases map to TRBD1. This clonotype originated in a human donor with alopecia areata. This CDR3 reads CASSQGQGDDEQYF. DNA of the CDR3: TGCGCCAGCAGCCAAGGACAGGGGGACGACGAGCAGTACTTC.